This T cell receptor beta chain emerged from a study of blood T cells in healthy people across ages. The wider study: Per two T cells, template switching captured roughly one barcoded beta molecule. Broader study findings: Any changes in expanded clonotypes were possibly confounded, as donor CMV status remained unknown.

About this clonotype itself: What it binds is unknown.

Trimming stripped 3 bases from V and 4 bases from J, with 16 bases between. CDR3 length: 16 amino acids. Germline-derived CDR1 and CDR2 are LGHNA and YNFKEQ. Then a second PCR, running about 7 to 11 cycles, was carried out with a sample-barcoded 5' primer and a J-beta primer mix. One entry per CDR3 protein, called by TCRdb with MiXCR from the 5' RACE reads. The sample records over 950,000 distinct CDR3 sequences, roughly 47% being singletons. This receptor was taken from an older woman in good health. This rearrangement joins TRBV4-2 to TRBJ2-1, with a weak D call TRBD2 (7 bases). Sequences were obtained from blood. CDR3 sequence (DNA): TGTGCCAGCAGCCAGGGGGGGCGGGACAAATACAATGAGCAGTTCTTC. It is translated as CASSQGGRDKYNEQFF.